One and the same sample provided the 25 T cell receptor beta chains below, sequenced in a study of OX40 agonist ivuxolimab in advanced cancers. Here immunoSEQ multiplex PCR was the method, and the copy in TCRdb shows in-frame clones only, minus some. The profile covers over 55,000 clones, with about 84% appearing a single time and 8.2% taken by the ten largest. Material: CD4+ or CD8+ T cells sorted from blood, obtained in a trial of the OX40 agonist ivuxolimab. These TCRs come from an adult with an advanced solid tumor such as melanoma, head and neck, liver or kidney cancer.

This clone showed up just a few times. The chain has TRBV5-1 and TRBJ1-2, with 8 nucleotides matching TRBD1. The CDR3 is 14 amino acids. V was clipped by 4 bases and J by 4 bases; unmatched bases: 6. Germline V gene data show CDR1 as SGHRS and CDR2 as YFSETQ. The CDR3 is CASSPGGQVYGYTF. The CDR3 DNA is TGCGCCAGCAGCCCTGGGGGACAGGTCTATGGCTACACCTTC.

CDR3 coding DNA: TGCGCCAGCAGCTTGGGAGGGGAGGGCACTGAAGCTTTCTTT. Translated: CASSLGGEGTEAFF. The chain is built from TRBV5-1 and TRBJ1-1; a weak D match, TRBD1 (5 bases). V was pared by 0 bases and J by 4 bases, with 10 bases between. The CDR3 extends over 14 amino acids. Germline V gene lookup returns CDR1 SGHRS and CDR2 YFSETQ.

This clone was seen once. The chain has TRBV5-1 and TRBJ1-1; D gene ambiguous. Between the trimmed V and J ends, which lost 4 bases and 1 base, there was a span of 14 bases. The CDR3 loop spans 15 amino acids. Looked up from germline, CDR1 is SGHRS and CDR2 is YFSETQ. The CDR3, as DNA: TGCGCCAGCAGCCCCTACACGACGAAGAACACTGAAGCTTTCTTT. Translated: CASSPYTTKNTEAFF.

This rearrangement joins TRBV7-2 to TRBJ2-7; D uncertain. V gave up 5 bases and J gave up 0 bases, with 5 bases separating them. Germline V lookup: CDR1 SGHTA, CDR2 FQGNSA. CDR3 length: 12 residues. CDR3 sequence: CASSESSYEQYF. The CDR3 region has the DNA TGTGCCAGCAGCGAGAGCTCCTACGAGCAGTACTTC.

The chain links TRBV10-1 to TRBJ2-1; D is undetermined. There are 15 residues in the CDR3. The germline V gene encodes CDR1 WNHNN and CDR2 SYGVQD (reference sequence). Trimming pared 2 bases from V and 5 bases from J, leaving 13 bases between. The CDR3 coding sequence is TGCGCCAGCAGTGAGGATTTGGGGTCGAACAATGAGCAGTTCTTC. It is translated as CASSEDLGSNNEQFF.

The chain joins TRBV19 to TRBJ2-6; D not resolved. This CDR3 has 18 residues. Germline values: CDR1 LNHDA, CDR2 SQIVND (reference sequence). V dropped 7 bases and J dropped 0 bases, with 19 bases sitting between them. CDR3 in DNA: TGTGCCAGTACCGTCCGTTCCGGACGCCTCTCTGGGGCCAACGTCCTGACTTTC. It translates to CASTVRSGRLSGANVLTF.

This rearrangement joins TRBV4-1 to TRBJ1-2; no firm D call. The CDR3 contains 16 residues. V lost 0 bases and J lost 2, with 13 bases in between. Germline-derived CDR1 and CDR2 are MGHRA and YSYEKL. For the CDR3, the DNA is TGCGCCAGCAGCCAAGAAAGAAGGACGGTGAACTATGGCTACACCTTC. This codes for CASSQERRTVNYGYTF.

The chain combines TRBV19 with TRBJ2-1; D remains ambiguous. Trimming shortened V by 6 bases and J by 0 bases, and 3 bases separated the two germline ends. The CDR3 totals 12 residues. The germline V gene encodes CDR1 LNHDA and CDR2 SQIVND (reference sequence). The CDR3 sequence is CASSASYNEQFF. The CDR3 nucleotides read TGTGCCAGTAGCGCCTCCTACAATGAGCAGTTCTTC.

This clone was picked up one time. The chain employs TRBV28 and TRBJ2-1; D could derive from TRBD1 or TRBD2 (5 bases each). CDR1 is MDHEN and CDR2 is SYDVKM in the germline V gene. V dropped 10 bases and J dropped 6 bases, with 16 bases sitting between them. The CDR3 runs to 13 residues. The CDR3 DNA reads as TGTGCCATCACCGGGACCGTGGGCAATGAGCAGTTCTTC. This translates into CAITGTVGNEQFF. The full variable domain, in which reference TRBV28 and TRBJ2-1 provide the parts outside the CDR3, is DVKVTQSSRYLVKRTGEKVFLECVQDMDHENMFWYRQDPGLGLRLIYFSYDVKMKEKGDIPEGYSVSREKKERFSLILESASTNQTSMYLCAITGTVGNEQFFGPGTRLTVL.

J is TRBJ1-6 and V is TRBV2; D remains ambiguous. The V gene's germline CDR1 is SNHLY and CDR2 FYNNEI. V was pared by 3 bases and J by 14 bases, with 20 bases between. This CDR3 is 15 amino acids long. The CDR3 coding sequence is TGTGCCAGCAGTGAGGGGTTGGGCGACCCCTTTACCCTCCACTTT. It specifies CASSEGLGDPFTLHF. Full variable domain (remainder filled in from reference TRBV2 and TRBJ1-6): EPEVTQTPSHQVTQMGQEVILRCVPISNHLYFYWYRQILGQKVEFLVSFYNNEISEKSEIFDDQFSVERPDGSNFTLKIRSTKLEDSAMYFCASSEGLGDPFTLHFGNGTRLTVT.

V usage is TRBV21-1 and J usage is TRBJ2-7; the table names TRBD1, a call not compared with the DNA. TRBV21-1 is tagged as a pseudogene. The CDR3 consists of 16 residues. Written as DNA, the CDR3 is TGTGCCAGCAGCTCACAACGCCGGGACAGCTCCTACGAGCAGTACGTC. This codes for CASSSQRRDSSYEQYV.

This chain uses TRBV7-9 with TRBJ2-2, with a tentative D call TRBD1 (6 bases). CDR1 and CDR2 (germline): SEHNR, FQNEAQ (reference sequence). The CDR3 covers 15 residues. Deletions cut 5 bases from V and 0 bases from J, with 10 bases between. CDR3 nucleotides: TGTGCCAGCAGCGGACAGCTAGCGAACACCGGGGAGCTGTTTTTT. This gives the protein CASSGQLANTGELFF.

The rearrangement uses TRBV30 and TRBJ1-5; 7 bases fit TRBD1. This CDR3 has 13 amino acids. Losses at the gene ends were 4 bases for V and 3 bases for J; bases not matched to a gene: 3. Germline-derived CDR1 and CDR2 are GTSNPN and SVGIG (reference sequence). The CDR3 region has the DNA TGTGCCTGGAACAGGGGCACCAATCAGCCCCAGCATTTT. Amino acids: CAWNRGTNQPQHF.

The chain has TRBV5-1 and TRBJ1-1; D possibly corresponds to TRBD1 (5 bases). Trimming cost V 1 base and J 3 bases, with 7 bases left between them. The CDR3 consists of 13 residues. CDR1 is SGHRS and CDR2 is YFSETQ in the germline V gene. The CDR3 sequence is CASSLLGDTEAFF. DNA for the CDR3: TGCGCCAGCAGCTTGCTAGGGGACACTGAAGCTTTCTTT.

The CDR3 here is CASRSGTQQDTQYF. The CDR3 DNA follows: TGCGCCAGCAGGTCCGGGACCCAACAAGATACGCAGTATTTT. The chain joins TRBV5-1 to TRBJ2-3, with D possibly called TRBD1 or TRBD2 (5 bases each). Trimming stripped 5 bases from V and 5 bases from J, with 15 bases between. The CDR3 loop spans 14 amino acids. Germline-derived CDR1 and CDR2 are SGHRS and YFSETQ.

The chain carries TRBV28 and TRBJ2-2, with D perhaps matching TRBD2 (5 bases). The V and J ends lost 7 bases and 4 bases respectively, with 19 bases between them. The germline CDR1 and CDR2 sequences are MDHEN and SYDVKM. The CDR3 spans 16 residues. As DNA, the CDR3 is TGTGCCAGCACCGCTACGTGGGAGCGGCGCACCGGGGAGCTGTTTTTT. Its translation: CASTATWERRTGELFF.

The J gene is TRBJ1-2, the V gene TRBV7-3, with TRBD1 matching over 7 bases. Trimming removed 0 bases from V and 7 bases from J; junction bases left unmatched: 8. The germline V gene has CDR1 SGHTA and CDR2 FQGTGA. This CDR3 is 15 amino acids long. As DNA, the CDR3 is TGTGCCAGCAGCTTAACGATCACAGGGGCAGGTGGCTACACCTTC. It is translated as CASSLTITGAGGYTF.

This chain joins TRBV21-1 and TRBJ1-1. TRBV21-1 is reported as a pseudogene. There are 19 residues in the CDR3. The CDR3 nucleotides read TGTGCCAGCAGCCCTCCTACTTTAGAGGCAGGGACTCCGAACACTGAAGCTTTCTTT. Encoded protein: CASSPPTLEAGTPNTEAFF.

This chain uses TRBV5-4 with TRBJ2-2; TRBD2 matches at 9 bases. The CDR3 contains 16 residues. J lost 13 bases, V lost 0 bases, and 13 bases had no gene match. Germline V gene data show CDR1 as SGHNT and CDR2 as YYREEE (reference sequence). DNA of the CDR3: TGTGCCAGCAGCTTGGGCGTTACTAGCGGGCTCACCAGGCTGTTTTTT. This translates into CASSLGVTSGLTRLFF.

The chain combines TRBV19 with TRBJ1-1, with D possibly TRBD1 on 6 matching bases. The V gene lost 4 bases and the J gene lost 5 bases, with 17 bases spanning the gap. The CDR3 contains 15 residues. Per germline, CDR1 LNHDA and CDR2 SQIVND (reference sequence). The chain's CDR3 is CASSTKEGGRTEAFF. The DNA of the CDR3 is TGTGCCAGTAGTACAAAAGAAGGGGGGCGGACTGAAGCTTTCTTT. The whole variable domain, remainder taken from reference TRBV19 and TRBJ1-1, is DGGITQSPKYLFRKEGQNVTLSCEQNLNHDAMYWYRQDPGQGLRLIYYSQIVNDFQKGDIAEGYSVSREKKESFPLTVTSAQKNPTAFYLCASSTKEGGRTEAFFGQGTRLTVV.

The CDR3 sequence is CASSLGLAGVGELFF. Written as DNA, the CDR3 is TGTGCCAGCAGCTTGGGACTAGCGGGAGTCGGGGAGCTGTTTTTT. The chain is built from TRBV11-2 and TRBJ2-2; 14 bases fit TRBD2. This CDR3 spans 15 amino acids. In germline, CDR1 is SGHAT, CDR2 FQNNGV. Germline trimming cut 3 bases from V and 7 bases from J; bases unmatched to any gene: 1.

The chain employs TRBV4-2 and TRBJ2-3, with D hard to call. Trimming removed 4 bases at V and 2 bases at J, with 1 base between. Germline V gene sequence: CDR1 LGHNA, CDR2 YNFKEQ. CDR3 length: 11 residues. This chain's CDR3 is CASSLTDTQYF. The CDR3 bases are TGTGCCAGCAGCCTCACAGATACGCAGTATTTT.

Here the CDR3 DNA reads TGTGCCAGCACCTATGATCTAGCCAAAAACATTCAGTACTTC. Residues: CASTYDLAKNIQYF. The rearrangement uses TRBV6-6 and TRBJ2-4, with D unclear. Germline CDR1 is MNHNY and CDR2 is SVGAGI (reference sequence). This CDR3 region has 14 residues. The V gene lost 7 bases and the J gene lost 0 bases, with 10 bases spanning the gap.

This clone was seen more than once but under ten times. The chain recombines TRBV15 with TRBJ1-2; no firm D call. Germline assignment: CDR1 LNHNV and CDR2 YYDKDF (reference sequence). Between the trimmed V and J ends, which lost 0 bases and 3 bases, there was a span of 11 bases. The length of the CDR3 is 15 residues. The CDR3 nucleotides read TGTGCCACCAGCAGAGATGGGAGCAGTTACTATGGCTACACCTTC. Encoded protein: CATSRDGSSYYGYTF.

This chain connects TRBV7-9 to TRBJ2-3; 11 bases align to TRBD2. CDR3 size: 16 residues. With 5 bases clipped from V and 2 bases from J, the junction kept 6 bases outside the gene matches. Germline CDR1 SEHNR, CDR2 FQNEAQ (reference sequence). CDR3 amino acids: CASSLLAGGFTDTQYF. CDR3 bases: TGTGCCAGCAGCCTCTTAGCGGGAGGGTTCACAGATACGCAGTATTTT.